The 24 T cell receptor beta chains in this list originate from one sample, sequenced in a study of blood T cells in healthy people across ages (dated by TCRdb to between 2014 and 2016). The method behind the library was 5' RACE. Sequencing was performed on an Illumina HiSeq 2500. The second PCR ran for about 7 to 11 cycles and used a J-beta primer mix along with a sample-barcoded 5' primer. TCRdb handled the public reads itself, with Q25 trimming in fastp and clone calling in MiXCR, and kept productive beta chains. Every entry covers one CDR3 protein and lists the most common genes and DNA from its rows. The sample table contains roughly 700,000 distinct CDR3 sequences; only one count was recorded for roughly 49% of them. The top ten constitute about a third of the sample. The sequenced sample consisted of blood. The receptors shown here come from a woman aged 55-70 years in good health.

Points on this clonotype: A read error is possible here, since a much larger clone lies one base away. The CDR3 DNA sequence: TGTGCCAGCAGCCGAGACAACGGACAGCAGTTCTTC. Translation: CASSRDNGQQFF. V and J are TRBV27 and TRBJ2-1; D is unresolved. The CDR3 loop spans 12 amino acids. The V end lost 6 bases, the J end lost 11 bases, and 14 bases lay between the germline ends. Germline-derived CDR1 and CDR2 are MNHEY and SMNVEV (reference sequence).

In its sample, this clonotype was seen a few times. This chain links TRBV4-3 with TRBJ2-1; D remains ambiguous. V was shortened by 1 base and J by 6 bases, with 10 bases between the two germline ends. The CDR3 totals 14 residues. CDR1 and CDR2 (germline): LGHNA, YSLEER. The CDR3 nucleotides read TGCGCCAGCAGCCAAGGACGTACTCGCAATGAGCAGTTCTTC. Protein product: CASSQGRTRNEQFF.

The V gene is TRBV7-2, the J gene TRBJ1-1; D might be TRBD1 (6 bases). Germline V gene lookup returns CDR1 SGHTA and CDR2 FQGNSA. The CDR3 is made up of 17 amino acids. V was shortened by 5 bases and J by 0 bases, with 19 bases between the two germline ends. CDR3 sequence (DNA): TGTGCCAGCAGCCCCCAGGGAGGGGGGGTCCTGAACACTGAAGCTTTCTTT. As protein: CASSPQGGGVLNTEAFF.

The chain uses TRBV27 and TRBJ2-3, with 13 bases matching TRBD2. The CDR3 has 17 amino acids. Germline values: CDR1 MNHEY, CDR2 SMNVEV (reference sequence). The junction had 11 bases not matched to a gene; V was cut back by 7 bases and J by 4 bases. The CDR3 region has the DNA TGTGCCAGCACCGGGTGGGGACTAGCGGGAAGGCCAGATACGCAGTATTTT. Its protein product is CASTGWGLAGRPDTQYF.

Points on this clonotype: One end of the junction does not line up with germline, which may come from a read error. The V call is TRBV4-2, the J call TRBJ2-2; no clear D gene. The CDR3 extends over 16 amino acids. In germline, CDR1 is LGHNA, CDR2 YNFKEQ. CDR3: CASGQERGHDTGELFF. CDR3 coding DNA: TGTGCCAGCGGCCAAGAACGTGGGCATGACACCGGGGAGCTGTTTTTT.

The rearrangement joins TRBV4-3 to TRBJ2-1; 14 bases fit TRBD2. Per germline, CDR1 LGHNA and CDR2 YSLEER. Unmatched junction bases numbered 10, after V lost 0 bases and J lost 6 bases. The CDR3 contains 19 residues. The CDR3 spells CASSQDLYPGTSGSNEQFF. The CDR3 DNA sequence: TGCGCCAGCAGCCAAGATCTCTACCCCGGGACTAGCGGGAGCAATGAGCAGTTCTTC.

CDR3 sequence reads: CASSYSGQRNEKLFF. The DNA for the CDR3 is TGTGCCAGCAGTTACTCAGGGCAGAGGAATGAAAAACTGTTTTTT. The chain couples TRBV6-5 to TRBJ1-4; D is undetermined. CDR3 length: 15 residues. Trimming took 0 bases from V and 5 from J, leaving 10 bases between them. Germline V gene sequence: CDR1 MNHEY, CDR2 SVGAGI.

V and J are TRBV15 and TRBJ2-3; no firm D call. The CDR3 spans 15 residues. With 0 bases removed from V and 1 base from J, the gap between germline ends came to 8 bases. Germline CDR1 and CDR2: LNHNV and YYDKDF (reference sequence). CDR3 nucleotide sequence: TGTGCCACCAGCAGAGAGTATAGGGGCACAGATACGCAGTATTTT. Translation gives CATSREYRGTDTQYF. The variable domain in full, completed from reference TRBV15 and TRBJ2-3, reads DAMVIQNPRYQVTQFGKPVTLSCSQTLNHNVMYWYQQKSSQAPKLLFHYYDKDFNNEADTPDNFQSRRPNTSFCFLDIRSPGLGDTAMYLCATSREYRGTDTQYFGPGTRLTVL.

The genes are TRBV4-3 and TRBJ2-3; 12 bases line up with TRBD2. CDR3 length: 17 amino acids. Germline V lookup: CDR1 LGHNA, CDR2 YSLEER. V shed 0 bases and J 5 bases; nucleotides not matched to a gene: 6. The CDR3 sequence: CASSQDPSGRAIDTQYF. The CDR3 DNA follows: TGCGCCAGCAGCCAAGATCCTAGCGGGAGGGCCATAGATACGCAGTATTTT.

This clonotype was found a few times. The chain recombines TRBV11-1 with TRBJ2-5; D is undetermined. CDR1 and CDR2 from the germline V gene are SGHAT and FQDESV (reference sequence). Trimming stripped 3 bases from V and 11 bases from J, with 19 bases between. The CDR3 is 14 residues long. DNA for the CDR3: TGTGCCAGCAGCTTTCTAGAAGGCAACCCGGAGCAGTACTTC. Protein: CASSFLEGNPEQYF.

The V and J genes are TRBV9 and TRBJ2-1, with D possibly TRBD1 on 5 matching bases. Germline V CDR1 and CDR2: SGDLS, YYNGEE. The CDR3 runs to 11 residues. Trimming stripped 7 bases from V and 6 bases from J, with 8 bases between. CDR3: CASGAINEQFF. Here the CDR3 DNA reads TGTGCCAGCGGGGCGATCAATGAGCAGTTCTTC.

V is TRBV9 and J is TRBJ2-5, with D unresolved. The CDR3 is 16 amino acids. Between the trimmed V and J ends, which lost 4 bases and 1 base, there was a span of 17 bases. The germline V gene has CDR1 SGDLS and CDR2 YYNGEE. The chain's CDR3 is CASSPRSLAAQETQYF. The DNA for the CDR3 is TGTGCCAGCAGCCCCAGGTCGTTGGCGGCCCAAGAGACCCAGTACTTC.

The chain carries TRBV29-1 and TRBJ2-7; the D gene could be TRBD1 or TRBD2 (7 bases each). Per germline, CDR1 SQVTM and CDR2 ANQGSEA. The CDR3 runs 13 residues. Trimming removed 2 bases at V and 4 bases at J, with 12 bases between. This chain's CDR3 is CSVEKRDSYEQYF. In DNA, the CDR3 is TGCAGCGTTGAAAAGCGGGACAGTTACGAGCAGTACTTC.

The V call is TRBV4-2, the J call TRBJ2-7; D is perhaps TRBD1 or TRBD2 (5 bases each). The germline gives CDR1 LGHNA, CDR2 YNFKEQ. The V end was cut by 0 bases, the J end by 0 bases, with 9 bases between. The CDR3 is 15 amino acids. This chain's CDR3 is CASSQEGVGSYEQYF. In DNA form, the CDR3 reads TGTGCCAGCAGCCAAGAGGGGGTGGGCTCCTACGAGCAGTACTTC.

A few counts support this clonotype. The V call is TRBV20-1, the J call TRBJ2-6; weak D call: TRBD1 (5 bases). V was cut by 7 bases and J by 1 base, with 5 bases left in between. This CDR3 has 12 residues. Germline values: CDR1 DFQATT, CDR2 SNEGSKA (reference sequence). CDR3 protein: CSGQSGANVLTF. Here the CDR3 DNA reads TGCAGTGGACAGTCTGGGGCCAACGTCCTGACTTTC.

The sample holds a few counts of this clonotype. The chain recombines TRBV13 with TRBJ2-3; either TRBD1 or TRBD2 may fit D (5 bases each). The V gene lost 6 bases and the J gene lost 6 bases, with 16 bases spanning the gap. The germline gives CDR1 PRHDT, CDR2 FYEKMQ (reference sequence). This CDR3 comprises 14 residues. The CDR3 nucleotides are TGTGCCAGCAGGGACCGGGCAGGGACCGATACGCAGTATTTT. This encodes CASRDRAGTDTQYF.

This rearrangement joins TRBV4-2 to TRBJ2-5; 8 nucleotides match TRBD2. This CDR3 has 15 residues. The J segment lost 11 bases and the V segment lost 4 bases, leaving 15 bases of the junction unmatched. Germline CDR1 LGHNA, CDR2 YNFKEQ. The CDR3 sequence: CASSPGLVQPTEQYF. The CDR3 coding sequence is TGTGCCAGCAGCCCGGGACTAGTTCAGCCGACTGAGCAGTACTTC.

This clonotype has just a few counts. This chain uses TRBV20-1 with TRBJ2-7; 9 bases match TRBD1. J gave up 0 bases and V 5 bases, and 5 bases lay outside the gene matches. CDR3 length equals 14 residues. Germline V lookup: CDR1 DFQATT, CDR2 SNEGSKA (reference sequence). CDR3 coding DNA: TGCAGTGCTGACAGGGGGACAAGCTCCTACGAGCAGTACTTC. It translates to CSADRGTSSYEQYF.

This clonotype was recorded at least ten times. Mismatch with germline at one junction end may stem from a read error. Here the CDR3 reads CASSQDSGSSYEQYF. The CDR3, as DNA: TGTGCCAGCAGTCAGGACAGCGGAAGCTCCTACGAGCAGTACTTC. The rearrangement links TRBV4-3 to TRBJ2-7; a weak D match, TRBD1 (6 bases). Germline loops: CDR1 LGHNA, CDR2 YSLEER. This CDR3 spans 15 amino acids.

J is TRBJ1-6 and V is TRBV20-1; D perhaps matches TRBD1 (6 bases). In germline, CDR1 is DFQATT, CDR2 SNEGSKA (reference sequence). Trimming shortened V by 6 bases and J by 8 bases, and 14 bases separated the two germline ends. The CDR3 runs 13 residues. CDR3 loop: CSARYRADSPLHF. The DNA for the CDR3 is TGCAGTGCCCGGTACAGGGCCGATTCACCCCTCCACTTT.

The V call is TRBV20-1, the J call TRBJ2-5, with 12 bases that match TRBD2. The germline gives CDR1 DFQATT, CDR2 SNEGSKA (reference sequence). There are 13 residues in the CDR3. Trimming cost V 6 bases and J 5 bases; bases outside gene matches: 4. DNA of the CDR3: TGCAGTGCAAGACTAGCGGGAGAGGAGACCCAGTACTTC. The encoded protein is CSARLAGEETQYF.

A remark on this clonotype: Germline is not matched at one junction end, which may reflect a read error. The rearrangement uses TRBV27 and TRBJ2-5; 8 bases line up with TRBD2. CDR1 is MNHEY, CDR2 SMNVEV, per germline (reference sequence). The CDR3 length is 14 residues. CDR3 in amino acids: CASSSLAGRETLYF. The CDR3, as DNA: TGTGCCAGCTCCTCATTAGCGGGGAGAGAGACCCTGTACTTC.

The CDR3 region is CATSDDYYEQYF. The CDR3 nucleotides are TGTGCCACCAGTGACGATTACTACGAGCAGTACTTC. This chain links TRBV24-1 with TRBJ2-5; D ambiguous. The DNA end lines up better with TRBJ2-7; the J call may be wrong. Germline V gives CDR1 KGHDR, CDR2 SFDVKD. The CDR3 spans 12 residues.

The CDR3, as DNA: TGTGCCAGCAGCGACAGGGGGCGCCCAGATACGCAGTATTTT. Translated: CASSDRGRPDTQYF. The rearrangement links TRBV27 to TRBJ2-3; 10 nucleotides match TRBD1. The V and J ends lost 6 bases and 4 bases, in that order; junction bases with no gene match: 4. Germline CDR1 is MNHEY and CDR2 is SMNVEV (reference sequence). There are 14 residues in the CDR3.